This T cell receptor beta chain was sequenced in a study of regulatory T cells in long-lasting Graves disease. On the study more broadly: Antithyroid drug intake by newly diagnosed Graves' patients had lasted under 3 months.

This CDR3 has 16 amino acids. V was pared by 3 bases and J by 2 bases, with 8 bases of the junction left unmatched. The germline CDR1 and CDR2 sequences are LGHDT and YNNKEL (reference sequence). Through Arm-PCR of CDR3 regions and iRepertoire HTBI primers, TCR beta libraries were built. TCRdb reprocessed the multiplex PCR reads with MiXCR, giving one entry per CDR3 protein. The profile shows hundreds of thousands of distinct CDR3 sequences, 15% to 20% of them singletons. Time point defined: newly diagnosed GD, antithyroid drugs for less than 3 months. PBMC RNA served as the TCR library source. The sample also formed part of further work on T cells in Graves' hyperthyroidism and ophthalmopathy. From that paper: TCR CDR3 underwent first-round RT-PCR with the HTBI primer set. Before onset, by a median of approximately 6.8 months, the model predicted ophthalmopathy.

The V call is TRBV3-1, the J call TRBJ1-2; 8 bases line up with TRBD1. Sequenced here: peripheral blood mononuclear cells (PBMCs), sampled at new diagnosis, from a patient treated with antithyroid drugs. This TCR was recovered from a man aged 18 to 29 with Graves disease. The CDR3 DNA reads TGTGCCAGCAGCCAGGACAGGGAGTTGGGAAACTATGGCTACACCTTC. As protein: CASSQDRELGNYGYTF.